These T cell receptor beta chains were read from a single sample in a study of identifying expanded T cells in peripheral blood. Clones were sequenced by immunoSEQ multiplex PCR, and TCRdb holds only the in-frame ones, with some missing. Seen here are approximately 86,000 clones, about 85% observed once, and the top ten hold around 4%. Sequences were obtained from blood. The receptors come from a person aged 18 to 70 in good health. CDR3s include the opening cysteine and the closing phenylalanine or tryptophan. The order of the fields is D gene, V gene, clone size, J gene, CDR3 protein, CDR3 DNA. A D gene is named only where the DNA matches it firmly. Expanded clones get a size class; other rows say once, few or many, or leave the size out.

NA	TRBV4-3	NA	TRBJ2-3	CASSQKWRGTDTQYF	TGCGCCAGCAGCCAAAAGTGGAGGGGCACAGATACGCAGTATTTT
NA	TRBV4-1	NA	TRBJ1-4	CASSQAELGVKLFF	TGCGCCAGCAGCCAAGCGGAGTTAGGGGTAAAACTGTTTTTT
NA	TRBV5-6	NA	TRBJ1-1	CASSLYQTAVNTEAFF	TGTGCCAGCAGCCTATACCAGACAGCCGTGAACACTGAAGCTTTCTTT
NA	TRBV4-3	NA	TRBJ1-1	CASSQDWGRMNTEAFF	TGCGCCAGCAGCCAAGATTGGGGCCGGATGAACACTGAAGCTTTCTTT
NA	TRBV4-2	NA	TRBJ1-6	CASSSLRGNSPLHF	TGTGCCAGCAGCTCACTGAGGGGTAATTCACCCCTCCACTTT
NA	TRBV29-1	NA	TRBJ1-2	CSVDEKANYGYTF	TGCAGCGTTGATGAGAAAGCTAACTATGGCTACACCTTC
TRBD1	TRBV19	NA	TRBJ1-5	CASSIDRQGRQPQHF	TGTGCCAGTAGTATAGATCGACAGGGTCGTCAGCCCCAGCATTTT
NA	TRBV6-1	NA	TRBJ1-3	CASTRRRSSGNTIYF	TGTGCCAGCACCCGACGGAGGAGCTCTGGAAACACCATATATTTT
NA	TRBV30	NA	TRBJ1-5	CAWSEGGLGNQPQHF	TGTGCCTGGAGTGAGGGGGGCCTGGGCAATCAGCCCCAGCATTTT
TRBD1	TRBV9	NA	TRBJ2-6	CASSVTGVPSGANVLTF	TGTGCCAGCAGCGTGACAGGGGTCCCCTCTGGGGCCAACGTCCTGACTTTC
TRBD1	TRBV29-1	NA	TRBJ2-5	CSSLAGQGVETQYF	TGCAGCTCCTTGGCGGGACAGGGGGTAGAGACCCAGTACTTC
NA	TRBV7-2	NA	TRBJ1-3	CASSFLAGGNTIYF	TGTGCCAGCAGCTTCCTGGCAGGGGGAAACACCATATATTTT
NA	TRBV6-1	few	TRBJ1-2	CASSDYNRGYGYTF	TGTGCCAGCAGTGATTATAACAGAGGCTATGGCTACACCTTC
NA	TRBV4-3	NA	TRBJ1-1	CASSQNTQGEAFF	TGCGCCAGCAGCCAAAACACCCAGGGTGAAGCTTTCTTT
NA	TRBV6-1	NA	TRBJ1-5	CASGRLGRLGQPQHF	TGTGCCAGCGGCCGACTGGGGCGGTTGGGTCAGCCCCAGCATTTT
NA	TRBV5-1	NA	TRBJ1-2	CASSFSFDRIGGGYTF	TGCGCCAGCAGCTTCTCCTTCGACAGGATCGGGGGTGGCTACACCTTC
TRBD1	TRBV11-3	NA	TRBJ2-3	CASSSDRVGVTQYF	TGTGCCAGCAGCTCAGACAGGGTGGGTGTTACGCAGTATTTT
NA	TRBV7-2	few	TRBJ1-2	CASSFNYGYTF	TGTGCCAGCAGCTTTAACTATGGCTACACCTTC
NA	TRBV9	NA	TRBJ2-3	CASSGTRADTQYF	TGTGCCAGCAGCGGCACTAGAGCAGATACGCAGTATTTT
NA	TRBV5-6	NA	TRBJ1-2	CASSLAQVLYGYTF	TGTGCCAGCAGCTTGGCACAGGTTCTGTATGGCTACACCTTC
NA	TRBV6-5	NA	TRBJ1-1	CASSYPRDGNTEAFF	TGTGCCAGCAGTTACCCCCGGGACGGGAACACTGAAGCTTTCTTT
NA	TRBV7-9	once	TRBJ2-2	CASSPGMGDTGELFF	TGTGCCAGCAGCCCCGGGATGGGGGACACCGGGGAGCTGTTTTTT
NA	TRBV6-5	NA	TRBJ1-2	CASIEAGRESFGYTF	TGTGCCAGCATCGAAGCGGGCAGGGAATCTTTTGGCTACACCTTC
NA	TRBV5-5	NA	TRBJ2-7	CASSLDRDEQYF	TGTGCCAGCAGCTTGGACAGGGACGAGCAGTACTTC